The following is a T cell receptor (beta chain) sequence with its context. What it binds is unknown. TCRdb reprocessed the 5' RACE reads, keeping one entry per CDR3 protein, no DNA. This repertoire includes about 160,000 distinct CDR3 sequences. Germline assignment: CDR1 LNHNV and CDR2 YYDKDF (reference sequence). The CDR3 contains 14 residues. The data originate from a study of T cells expressing NK-cell markers. At the level of the study: CD3+CD56+NKG2C+, CD3+CD56+NKG2C- and CD3+CD56-NKG2C+ T cells, once sorted, supplied the TCR beta repertoires. HCMV seropositivity characterized seven of the eight sequenced donors, and seronegativity one.

Notes on the study in general: Dominant NKG2C+ clonotypes accounted for roughly 1.0-7.0% of CD8+ T cells in six or seven donors. The CD3+CD56-NKG2C+ fraction of a few donors was also led by these clonotypes.

The V and J genes are TRBV15 and TRBJ2-3. The sequencing input was blood T cells: a sorted CD56 or NKG2C T cell subset, CD4+ or CD8+ T cells, or bulk PBMC T cells (not recorded which). The receptor's source is a man aged 18-70 years in good health. CDR3 protein: CATSRDGEGDTQYF.